Each of the 17 T cell receptor beta chains below was sequenced from the same sample in a study of tumor-infiltrating lymphocytes in primary liver carcinoma. Starting material for RNA and DNA co-extraction consisted of roughly 19-31 mg of unsorted bulk tissue. A primer matching the constant region was used to make TCR beta cDNA from approximately 500 ng of total RNA. Three-round nested multiplex PCR performed with slightly modified ARM-PCR produced the TCR beta libraries. Forward primers for TRBV1-TRBV30 and a C-beta reverse primer served the first two PCR rounds, at roughly 10 cycles each. TCRdb itself ran the multiplex PCR reads through MiXCR, one entry per CDR3 protein. The top ten clones hold about a quarter of a sample with 70,000 to 95,000 distinct CDR3 sequences, over 60% of them seen once. Sample: liver tumor tissue from sampling region 4. Subset in this sample: tumor region T4, right-lateral pole. The source is a man aged 35-49 years with primary liver carcinoma and hepatitis B virus infection.

Turning to this clonotype: Likely a read error: the CDR3 ends without its conserved phenylalanine or tryptophan. The chain uses TRBV4-2 and TRBJ2-3; perhaps TRBD2 as D (6 bases). Germline V lookup: CDR1 LGHNA, CDR2 YNFKEQ. The CDR3 contains 17 residues. CDR3 loop: CASSGELWGVSTNTQYL. The CDR3 DNA follows: TGTGCCAGCAGCGGGGAGTTGTGGGGGGTAAGCACAAATACGCAGTATCTT.

The chain links TRBV29-1 to TRBJ2-7; D gene uncertain. Germline lookup yields CDR1 SQVTM and CDR2 ANQGSEA. V was shortened by 4 bases and J by 3 bases, with 13 bases between the two germline ends. The CDR3 has 13 amino acids. The CDR3: CSVGIGKLYEQYF. The CDR3 nucleotides are TGCAGCGTTGGGATAGGAAAACTCTACGAGCAGTACTTC.

This clonotype was counted ten times or more. The chain couples TRBV10-1 to TRBJ2-5; 9 nucleotides agree with TRBD2. The germline V gene encodes CDR1 WNHNN and CDR2 SYGVQD (reference sequence). V gave up 0 bases and J gave up 4 bases; unmatched junction bases: 6. The CDR3 runs to 16 residues. The CDR3 sequence is CASSESSGRSLETQYF. The CDR3 DNA reads TGCGCCAGCAGTGAGTCTAGCGGGAGAAGTCTAGAGACCCAGTACTTC.

The chain carries TRBV12-3 or TRBV12-4 and TRBJ2-7; D not resolved. There are 15 residues in the CDR3. The germline V and J ends were trimmed by 2 bases and 8 bases, with 19 bases remaining between them. Here the CDR3 reads CASSLSVIVPHQQYF. DNA of the CDR3: TGTGCCAGCAGTTTAAGCGTGATTGTCCCCCACCAGCAGTACTTC.

The rearrangement links TRBV29-1 to TRBJ2-7; D call uncertain. Germline V gives CDR1 SQVTM, CDR2 ANQGSEA. Trimming cost V 4 bases and J 0 bases, with 13 bases left between them. This CDR3 region has 14 residues. CDR3 sequence reads: CSVGRLATSYEQYF. The CDR3 nucleotides read TGCAGCGTTGGAAGGTTAGCCACCTCCTACGAGCAGTACTTC.

The gene calls are TRBV2 and TRBJ2-2; 8 nucleotides agree with TRBD1. The CDR3 has 15 amino acids. V gave up 2 bases and J gave up 7 bases; unmatched junction bases: 6. Germline V gives CDR1 SNHLY, CDR2 FYNNEI. The CDR3 coding sequence is TGTGCCAGCAGTGAATCAGGGGGCGCGAGCGGGGAGCTGTTTTTT. Its translation: CASSESGGASGELFF.

This clonotype was counted at least ten times. This chain joins TRBV28 and TRBJ1-2, with TRBD1 matching 11 bases. J gave up 4 bases and V 7 bases, and 23 bases lay outside the gene matches. CDR1 is MDHEN, CDR2 SYDVKM, per germline. This CDR3 has 20 amino acids. CDR3 coding DNA: TGTGCCAGCACTTCGACCGGGACAGGGGGAACCCCCGACGCCCTCTATGGCTACACCTTC. Its translation is CASTSTGTGGTPDALYGYTF.

By share, this clonotype ranks as medium-sized. The chain links TRBV10-1 to TRBJ2-1; tentative D call: TRBD1 (5 bases). The germline V gene has CDR1 WNHNN and CDR2 SYGVQD (reference sequence). Trimming shortened V by 6 bases and J by 0 bases, and 9 bases separated the two germline ends. The CDR3 is made up of 14 amino acids. CDR3 nucleotides: TGCGCCAGCAGCGACAGAAGCTCCTACAATGAGCAGTTCTTC. Protein sequence: CASSDRSSYNEQFF.

Turning to this clonotype: One base away lies a much larger clone, so this may be a sequencing read error. The chain joins TRBV7-9 to TRBJ2-1; D possibly uses TRBD1 or TRBD2 (6 bases each). CDR1 and CDR2 (germline): SEHNR, FQNEAQ (reference sequence). V was pared by 8 bases and J by 7 bases, with 21 bases between. This CDR3 comprises 15 residues. The CDR3 DNA is TGTGCCAGCCAGCCTAGAGGGGGAGGTACGAATGAGCAGTTCTTC. This encodes CASQPRGGGTNEQFF.

Comment on this clonotype: Germline and junction disagree at one end, which may indicate a read error. V is TRBV12-3 or TRBV12-4 and J is TRBJ1-6; no clear D gene. This CDR3 is built from 13 residues. The CDR3 nucleotides read TGTGCCAGCAGAGGGATGTATAATTCATCCCTCCACTTT. Its translation is CASRGMYNSSLHF.

As concerns this clonotype: Given the absence of the conserved phenylalanine or tryptophan at the CDR3 end, a read error is likely. This chain links TRBV29-1 with TRBJ1-4, with D unresolved. The CDR3 covers 12 residues. CDR1 SQVTM and CDR2 ANQGSEA come from the germline V gene. The CDR3 loop is CSVALGGEKLFL. CDR3 nucleotide sequence: TGCAGTGTTGCACTGGGCGGAGAAAAACTGTTTCTT.

In the case of this clonotype: A junction end diverges from the germline sequence, so it may reflect a read error. The V call is TRBV12-3 or TRBV12-4, the J call TRBJ2-1; D is undetermined. CDR3 size: 16 residues. The CDR3 nucleotides are TGTGCCAGCAGCTCCCCGACTCCAAGCTCCTACAGTGAGCAGTTCTTC. This encodes CASSSPTPSSYSEQFF.

The chain joins TRBV29-1 to TRBJ1-2; D not resolved. The CDR3 consists of 12 residues. V lost 5 bases to trimming and J lost 7 bases, with 14 bases between them. Looked up from germline, CDR1 is SQVTM and CDR2 is ANQGSEA. CDR3 nucleotides: TGCAGCGTTTGGATAAGGGTGGTTGGCTACACCTTC. Translated: CSVWIRVVGYTF.

CDR3 bases: TGTGCCGGCAACTTAGGGTTACTAGCGGGAGGAGAGACCCAGTACTTC. Translation: CAGNLGLLAGGETQYF. This sequence joins TRBV11-2 and TRBJ2-5; 12 nucleotides agree with TRBD2. Germline CDR1 SGHAT, CDR2 FQNNGV. CDR3 length: 16 amino acids. Trimming cost V 11 bases and J 4 bases; bases outside gene matches: 14. The whole variable domain, filled in from reference TRBV11-2 and TRBJ2-5, reads EAGVAQSPRYKIIEKRQSVAFWCNPISGHATLYWYQQILGQGPKLLIQFQNNGVVDDSQLPKDRFSAERLKGVDSTLKIQPAKLEDSAVYLCAGNLGLLAGGETQYFGPGTRLLVL.

Remarks on this clonotype: Compared with germline, one end of the junction differs, possibly owing to a read error. V usage is TRBV29-1 and J usage is TRBJ1-5, with 7 bases identical to TRBD1. In germline, CDR1 is SQVTM, CDR2 ANQGSEA. This CDR3 is 13 amino acids long. The CDR3 loop is CSVVEGANQPQRF. The CDR3 DNA sequence: TGTAGCGTTGTAGAGGGGGCAAATCAGCCCCAGCGTTTT.

The chain links TRBV12-3 or TRBV12-4 to TRBJ2-7; possible D gene TRBD1, 7 bases. V gave up 4 bases and J gave up 9 bases, with 16 bases separating them. The CDR3 runs to 13 residues. For the CDR3, the DNA is TGTGCCAGCAGTTGGACAGGAGGGGACGTGCAGTACTTC. It yields the protein CASSWTGGDVQYF.

This clonotype has only a few counts. The junction shows a germline mismatch at one end, possibly a read error. The chain has TRBV11-2 and TRBJ2-7; D uncertain. Germline assignment: CDR1 SGHAT and CDR2 FQNNGV. CDR3 size: 14 residues. This CDR3 reads CANSLTDTAYGQNF. The CDR3 bases are TGTGCCAACAGCTTAACTGACACTGCCTACGGGCAGAACTTC.